A selection of T cell receptor beta chains follows, all from one sample in a study of blood T cell repertoires in COVID-19. Here immunoSEQ multiplex PCR was the method, and the copy in TCRdb shows in-frame clones only, minus some. Of hundreds of thousands of clones listed, about 89% are singletons. Sequencing was carried out using peripheral blood. These receptors all come from a woman aged 50 to 60 with COVID-19, enrolled during active disease. Both conserved end residues are part of each CDR3. Expanded clones get a size class; other rows say once, few or many, or leave the size out.

clone size: once; V gene: TRBV14; J gene: TRBJ2-2; CDR3 protein: CASSQYTGTRQTGELFF
clone size: NA; V gene: TRBV21-1; J gene: TRBJ2-7; CDR3 protein: CASSKGGLAPAYEQYF
clone size: NA; V gene: TRBV27; J gene: TRBJ2-1; CDR3 protein: CASSSLSGSNSYNEQFF
clone size: once; V gene: TRBV7-2; J gene: TRBJ1-1; CDR3 protein: CASSYRGLVDTEAFF
clone size: NA; V gene: TRBV5-8; J gene: TRBJ1-5; CDR3 protein: CASSPYKGGGSNQPQHF
clone size: NA; V gene: TRBV5-4; J gene: TRBJ2-3; CDR3 protein: CASNRDRAADTQYF
clone size: NA; V gene: TRBV9; J gene: TRBJ2-1; CDR3 protein: CASSVETGYNEQFF
clone size: NA; V gene: TRBV6-5; J gene: TRBJ2-7; CDR3 protein: CASSRGTGGLNEQYF
clone size: NA; V gene: TRBV28; J gene: TRBJ2-4; CDR3 protein: CASSPTDKNIQYF
clone size: NA; V gene: TRBV5-1; J gene: TRBJ2-2; CDR3 protein: CASRTVMNTGELFF
clone size: NA; V gene: TRBV11-2; J gene: TRBJ1-1; CDR3 protein: CASSLPTGGSTEAFF
clone size: NA; V gene: TRBV5-1; J gene: TRBJ2-5; CDR3 protein: CASSPGLAGVLETQYF
clone size: NA; V gene: TRBV6-2/TRBV6-3; J gene: TRBJ2-7; CDR3 protein: CASSYPGTGIYEQYF
clone size: once; V gene: TRBV27; J gene: TRBJ2-1; CDR3 protein: CASRPSGSRIEQFF
clone size: NA; V gene: TRBV7-2; J gene: TRBJ1-2; CDR3 protein: CASSLQGASGYGYTF
clone size: NA; V gene: TRBV5-5; J gene: TRBJ1-2; CDR3 protein: CASSLGGILYGYTF
clone size: NA; V gene: TRBV29-1; J gene: TRBJ2-5; CDR3 protein: CSVGGETQYF
clone size: NA; V gene: TRBV7-2; J gene: TRBJ2-3; CDR3 protein: CASSSMPAGQTGRRDTQYF
clone size: once; V gene: TRBV7-2; J gene: TRBJ2-7; CDR3 protein: CASSNPRSAPYEQYF
clone size: NA; V gene: TRBV29-1; J gene: TRBJ2-1; CDR3 protein: CSVGGTGSGYEQFF
clone size: NA; V gene: TRBV6-5; J gene: TRBJ2-1; CDR3 protein: CASSYGTSGYNEQFF
clone size: NA; V gene: TRBV6-1; J gene: TRBJ1-1; CDR3 protein: CASSEARGTPSFF
clone size: NA; V gene: TRBV6-2/TRBV6-3; J gene: TRBJ2-2; CDR3 protein: CASSYRRQIGELFF
clone size: once; V gene: TRBV24-1; J gene: TRBJ2-1; CDR3 protein: CATSDNSGKEYNEQFF
clone size: NA; V gene: TRBV6-5; J gene: TRBJ1-4; CDR3 protein: CASSYSDRGEKLFF
clone size: once; V gene: TRBV12-5; J gene: TRBJ2-1; CDR3 protein: CASTPQGFYNEQFF
clone size: NA; V gene: TRBV19; J gene: TRBJ1-2; CDR3 protein: CASSIFTANYGYTF
clone size: NA; V gene: TRBV14; J gene: TRBJ2-7; CDR3 protein: CASSRPTPQYF
clone size: NA; V gene: TRBV2; J gene: TRBJ2-3; CDR3 protein: CASSLDRSTDTQYF
clone size: once; V gene: TRBV7-2; J gene: TRBJ2-1; CDR3 protein: CASSSYVTGEQFF
clone size: few; V gene: TRBV5-1; J gene: TRBJ1-6; CDR3 protein: CASSPGTGGNSPLHF
clone size: NA; V gene: TRBV7-9; J gene: TRBJ2-1; CDR3 protein: CASSQPSGRPLSSYNEQFF
clone size: NA; V gene: TRBV30; J gene: TRBJ1-1; CDR3 protein: CAWSDTGSTEAFF
clone size: NA; V gene: TRBV3-1/TRBV3-2; J gene: TRBJ2-7; CDR3 protein: CASSKQYF
clone size: NA; V gene: TRBV19; J gene: TRBJ1-5; CDR3 protein: CASSIGPQGYQPQHF
clone size: NA; V gene: TRBV6-5; J gene: TRBJ2-5; CDR3 protein: CATTDQRGQETQYF
clone size: NA; V gene: TRBV19; J gene: TRBJ2-2; CDR3 protein: CASTPTSGRNTGELFF
clone size: NA; V gene: TRBV11-3; J gene: TRBJ1-3; CDR3 protein: CASSRDRGSGNTIYF
clone size: once; V gene: TRBV12-5; J gene: TRBJ2-2; CDR3 protein: CASGFIQGYTGELFF
clone size: NA; V gene: TRBV27; J gene: TRBJ2-1; CDR3 protein: CASKDSSSYNEQFF
clone size: NA; V gene: TRBV2; J gene: TRBJ1-3; CDR3 protein: CASKTANSGNTIYF
clone size: NA; V gene: TRBV6-5; J gene: TRBJ2-3; CDR3 protein: CASSYRAGGTDTQYF